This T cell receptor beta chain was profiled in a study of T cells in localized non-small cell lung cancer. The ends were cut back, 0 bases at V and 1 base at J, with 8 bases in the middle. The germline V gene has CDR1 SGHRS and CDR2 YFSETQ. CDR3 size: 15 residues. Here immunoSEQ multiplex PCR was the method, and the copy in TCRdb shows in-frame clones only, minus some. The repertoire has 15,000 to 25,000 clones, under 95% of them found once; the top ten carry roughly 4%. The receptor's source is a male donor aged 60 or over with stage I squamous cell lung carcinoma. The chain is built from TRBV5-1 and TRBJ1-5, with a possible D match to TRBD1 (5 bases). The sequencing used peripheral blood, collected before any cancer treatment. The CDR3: CASSLEGNSNQPQHF. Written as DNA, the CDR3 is TGCGCCAGCAGCTTGGAGGGGAACAGCAATCAGCCCCAGCATTTT.